The 14 T cell receptor beta chains presented below share a single source sample, sequenced in a study of post-analysis software for immune sequencing data. No antigen has been assigned to these receptors. The library was made from cDNA and included unique molecular identifiers. Each CDR3 protein is one row after TCRdb ran MiXCR on the PCR reads. Of approximately 730,000 distinct CDR3 sequences detected, more than 45% appear once; the ten largest clones hold 4.9%. General observations from the study: When patients were compared with controls, 4 or 5 TRBV segments were more frequent, TRBV5-6, TRBV5-1 and TRBV20-1 among them.

The sequencing sample was made of blood. The receptors shown here come from a girl aged 5 to 17 with multiple sclerosis.

This chain connects TRBV7-8 to TRBJ1-1; 7 positions match TRBD1. Losses at the gene ends were 4 bases for V and 6 bases for J; bases not matched to a gene: 14. Germline V gene lookup returns CDR1 SGHVS and CDR2 FQNEAQ. This CDR3 has 16 amino acids. The CDR3 nucleotides read TGTGCCAGCAGCTCACCGTGGGACAGCCTTACCTCTGAAGCTTTCTTT. Protein product: CASSSPWDSLTSEAFF.

This clonotype was observed a single time. The chain joins TRBV12-3 or TRBV12-4 to TRBJ1-2, with D maybe TRBD1 (5 bases). This CDR3 region has 15 residues. Between the trimmed V and J ends, which lost 3 bases and 5 bases, there was a span of 16 bases. The CDR3: CASSFGRATMYGYTF. For the CDR3, the DNA is TGTGCCAGCAGTTTCGGCAGGGCCACGATGTATGGCTACACCTTC.

The chain recombines TRBV9 with TRBJ2-3, with 8 bases lining up with TRBD1. The J segment lost 3 bases and the V segment lost 6 bases, leaving 3 bases of the junction unmatched. Per germline, CDR1 SGDLS and CDR2 YYNGEE. This CDR3 comprises 13 residues. CDR3 nucleotides: TGTGCCAGCACAGGGGGCGCGACAGATACGCAGTATTTT. Translation: CASTGGATDTQYF.

Only a few counts were recorded for this clonotype. The chain recombines TRBV20-1 with TRBJ2-3; TRBD2 aligns across 9 bases. Germline V gene sequence: CDR1 DFQATT, CDR2 SNEGSKA (reference sequence). J lost 5 bases, V lost 6 bases, and 21 bases had no gene match. The CDR3 loop spans 18 amino acids. As DNA, the CDR3 is TGCAGTGCCCACACTCCGGGAGGGAGCGGGAGGCTACAAGATACGCAGTATTTT. It codes for CSAHTPGGSGRLQDTQYF.

The chain uses TRBV6-1 and TRBJ2-7; D is ambiguous. V gave up 0 bases and J gave up 3 bases, with 6 bases separating them. CDR1 and CDR2 from the germline V gene are MNHNS and SASEGT. The CDR3 has 13 residues. The CDR3 DNA reads as TGTGCCAGCAGTGAAGCGCACAGCTACGAGCAGTACTTC. Its protein is CASSEAHSYEQYF.

V and J are TRBV12-3 or TRBV12-4 and TRBJ1-2; D remains unclear. The V end lost 1 base, the J end lost 8 bases, and 17 bases lay between the germline ends. The CDR3 has 15 amino acids. CDR3 sequence reads: CASSLEAGWASGYTF. The CDR3, as DNA: TGTGCCAGCAGTTTAGAAGCGGGTTGGGCCTCGGGCTACACCTTC.

Comments on this clonotype: The junction departs from germline at one end; a sequencing error may be responsible. The chain recombines TRBV7-3 with TRBJ1-1, with TRBD1 matching 9 bases. CDR3 length: 13 amino acids. Germline V gives CDR1 SGHTA, CDR2 FQGTGA. CDR3 region: CASSLTGGSEAFF. Here the CDR3 DNA reads TGTGCCAGCAGTTTAACAGGGGGCTCTGAAGCTTTCTTT.

The chain links TRBV7-9 to TRBJ1-2; 12 nucleotides match TRBD1. This CDR3 comprises 16 residues. With 3 bases clipped from V and 8 bases from J, the junction kept 10 bases outside the gene matches. Germline CDR1 reads SEHNR; CDR2 reads FQNEAQ (reference sequence). CDR3 in amino acids: CASSFFPRDRGRGYTF. CDR3 in DNA: TGTGCCAGCAGCTTTTTTCCCCGGGACAGGGGGCGAGGCTACACCTTC.

V gene TRBV25-1 combines with J gene TRBJ2-4, with TRBD2 matching 9 bases. CDR1 MGHDK and CDR2 SYGVNS come from the germline V gene. The CDR3 is made up of 19 amino acids. Losses at the gene ends were 1 base for V and 3 bases for J; bases not matched to a gene: 13. The CDR3 protein is CASSEFRLGSTSGKNIQYF. CDR3 sequence (DNA): TGTGCCAGCAGTGAATTTCGCCTAGGCTCGACTAGCGGCAAAAACATTCAGTACTTC.

This chain uses TRBV5-1 with TRBJ2-3; D perhaps matches TRBD2 (6 bases). V was cut by 0 bases and J by 4 bases, with 12 bases left in between. Germline CDR1 SGHRS, CDR2 YFSETQ. This CDR3 contains 15 residues. The CDR3 nucleotides read TGCGCCAGCAGCTTGGTTCGCGGGAAGGCAGATACGCAGTATTTT. Protein: CASSLVRGKADTQYF.

The chain employs TRBV2 and TRBJ1-2, with D perhaps matching TRBD1 (6 bases). Germline V lookup: CDR1 SNHLY, CDR2 FYNNEI. This CDR3 is 13 amino acids long. Trimming left V 3 bases short and J 4 bases short, with 9 bases between. The chain's CDR3 is CASSEWTVYGYTF. The CDR3 DNA reads TGTGCCAGCAGTGAGTGGACAGTCTATGGCTACACCTTC.

CDR3 coding DNA: TGCGCCAGCAGCCAAGAGGAGGGGTCAAGTAATGAGCAGTTCTTC. Protein: CASSQEEGSSNEQFF. This chain joins TRBV4-3 and TRBJ2-1; possible D gene TRBD2, 6 bases. Germline loops: CDR1 LGHNA, CDR2 YSLEER. Trimming removed 0 bases at V and 7 bases at J, with 13 bases between. This CDR3 has 15 amino acids.

The chain couples TRBV7-9 to TRBJ2-1; D could derive from TRBD1 or TRBD2 (5 bases each). Trimming stripped 4 bases from V and 0 bases from J, with 13 bases between. The V gene's germline CDR1 is SEHNR and CDR2 FQNEAQ (reference sequence). The CDR3 has 16 amino acids. For the CDR3, the DNA is TGTGCCAGCAGCTCCCATGAGGGGAGCTCCTACAATGAGCAGTTCTTC. It codes for CASSSHEGSSYNEQFF. The entire variable domain, with the rest obtained from reference TRBV7-9 and TRBJ2-1, is as follows: DTGVSQNPRHKITKRGQNVTFRCDPISEHNRLYWYRQTLGQGPEFLTYFQNEAQLEKSRLLSDRFSAERPKGSFSTLEIQRTEQGDSAMYLCASSSHEGSSYNEQFFGPGTRLTVL.

CDR3 nucleotide sequence: TGTGCCAGCAGCCCTGATTCTGGGACTAGCGGCTACTCCTTGCGGTTCTTC. This translates into CASSPDSGTSGYSLRFF. The V call is TRBV12-3 or TRBV12-4, the J call TRBJ2-1; 11 nucleotides agree with TRBD2. The CDR3 sequence is 17 residues long. Trimming removed 6 bases from V and 15 bases from J; junction bases left unmatched: 22.